This is a list of T cell receptor beta chains from one sample in a study of T-cell reconstitution after alpha-beta-depleted transplantation in children. TCRdb re-analysed the PCR reads in MiXCR, keeping a single row per CDR3 protein. The sample lists about 610,000 distinct CDR3 sequences; roughly a quarter were seen once. Sequenced material: PBMCs, taken before TCRalphabeta/CD19-depleted stem cell transplant. These receptors came from a boy younger than two with Wiskott-Aldrich syndrome, due to receive a stem cell transplant. The CDR3 runs from the conserved cysteine through the conserved F or W. Part of the rows lack a size; the others show once, few, many or a class for expanded clones.

V	J	size	CDR3
TRBV5-1	TRBJ2-2	-	CASSFDRPGQGNTGELFF
TRBV28	TRBJ1-6	-	CASSFRDRYNSPLHF
TRBV11-3	TRBJ2-6	few	CASSQQGVGANVLTF
TRBV10-3	TRBJ2-5	-	CAIRSDREGETQYF
TRBV7-2	TRBJ2-4	few	CASSPQQESQYF
TRBV20-1	TRBJ1-2	-	CSASQRDSAREDYGYTF
TRBV5-1	TRBJ1-1	many	CASSLSSVSNTEAFF
TRBV5-4	TRBJ2-5	-	CASSFPTSGYQETQYF
TRBV10-3	TRBJ2-1	few	CAISAHSGSYNEQFF
TRBV25-1	TRBJ1-2	-	CASSDDRGGNYGYTF